This note documents a single T cell receptor (beta chain) sequence. Germline is not matched at one junction end, which may reflect a read error. Data came from immunoSEQ multiplex PCR; TCRdb stores just in-frame clones and leaves some out. This table holds 250,000 to 350,000 clones, around 89% found once. The data stem from a study of blood T cell repertoires in COVID-19. Across the whole study: Samples taken during acute and convalescent COVID-19 were collected in the United States, Italy and Spain.

The germline gives CDR1 SEHNR, CDR2 FQNEAQ (reference sequence). CDR3 length: 10 residues. V gene TRBV7-9 combines with J gene TRBJ1-2; tentatively, D is TRBD1 (5 bases). The sequence derives from a man aged 25-40 years with acute or convalescent COVID-19. Material: peripheral blood. CDR3 coding DNA: TGTGCCAGCAGCGGTGGGACTGTGGCCTTC. It codes for CASSGGTVAF.